What follows are 10 T cell receptor beta chains derived from one specimen sequenced in a study of blood T cell repertoires in COVID-19. Here immunoSEQ multiplex PCR was the method, and the copy in TCRdb shows in-frame clones only, minus some. This table holds 250,000 or so clones, 85% to 90% found once. The sequencing sample was made of peripheral blood. The receptors come from a woman aged 40 to 50 who had recovered from COVID-19.

The chain joins TRBV18 to TRBJ2-1, with D possibly being TRBD2 (7 bases). Between the trimmed V and J ends, which lost 0 bases and 2 bases, there was a span of 14 bases. This CDR3 has 17 residues. The germline gives CDR1 KGHSH, CDR2 LQKENI. CDR3 residues: CASSPPKGGGTYNEQFF. Written as DNA, the CDR3 is TGTGCCAGCTCACCACCTAAGGGAGGGGGGACCTACAATGAGCAGTTCTTC.

The V gene is TRBV7-9, the J gene TRBJ1-1; tentative D call: TRBD1 (5 bases). The CDR3 consists of 15 residues. V gave up 3 bases and J gave up 0 bases, with 11 bases separating them. Germline CDR1 reads SEHNR; CDR2 reads FQNEAQ (reference sequence). The CDR3: CASSFGLGLNTEAFF. Written as DNA, the CDR3 is TGTGCCAGCAGCTTTGGGTTGGGGCTGAACACTGAAGCTTTCTTT.

In this sample, this clone turned up a few times. The chain joins TRBV6-5 to TRBJ2-7; D unresolved. V was shortened by 10 bases and J by 3 bases, with 10 bases between the two germline ends. Germline loops: CDR1 MNHEY, CDR2 SVGAGI. The CDR3 runs 11 residues. The CDR3 DNA follows: TGTGCCACCACCACTATCTACGAGCAGTACTTC. Protein: CATTTIYEQYF.

The chain uses TRBV29-1 and TRBJ1-2; D uncertain. The germline gives CDR1 SQVTM, CDR2 ANQGSEA. V was shortened by 5 bases and J by 4 bases, with 14 bases between the two germline ends. The CDR3 extends over 13 amino acids. CDR3 residues: CSVPDNLGYGYTF. DNA of the CDR3: TGCAGCGTTCCCGACAATCTTGGCTATGGCTACACCTTC.

The chain joins TRBV15 to TRBJ1-2; unclear D gene. V was clipped by 0 bases and J by 9 bases, with 17 bases between them. The CDR3 extends over 15 amino acids. Germline CDR1 LNHNV, CDR2 YYDKDF (reference sequence). DNA for the CDR3: TGTGCCACCAGCAGAGATTTGTACTCTATGGTTAGCTACACCTTC. This codes for CATSRDLYSMVSYTF. Complete variable domain (other parts from reference TRBV15 and TRBJ1-2): DAMVIQNPRYQVTQFGKPVTLSCSQTLNHNVMYWYQQKSSQAPKLLFHYYDKDFNNEADTPDNFQSRRPNTSFCFLDIRSPGLGDTAMYLCATSRDLYSMVSYTFGSGTRLTVV.

This chain connects TRBV3-1 (or the pseudogene TRBV3-2) to TRBJ1-2; no clear D gene. Trimming removed 1 base from V and 4 bases from J, with 7 bases in between. Germline CDR1 and CDR2: LGHDT and YNNKEL (reference sequence). CDR3 length: 13 amino acids. The CDR3 spells CASSQGAVYGYTF. CDR3 in DNA: TGTGCCAGCAGCCAAGGGGCAGTCTATGGCTACACCTTC.

The chain combines TRBV7-8 with TRBJ2-3; 7 nucleotides agree with TRBD2. V dropped 5 bases and J dropped 8; count of bases not matched to a gene: 4. This CDR3 has 12 amino acids. Germline CDR1 SGHVS, CDR2 FQNEAQ. CDR3 sequence (DNA): TGTGCCAGCAGCGCCCTAGCGGCTACGCAGTATTTT. Translating gives CASSALAATQYF.

About this clone itself: The sample holds other DNA sequences that translate to the same CDR3. The rearrangement uses TRBV18 and TRBJ1-5; TRBD1 matches 9 bases. CDR1 and CDR2 from the germline V gene are KGHSH and LQKENI. The CDR3 totals 14 residues. V lost 6 bases, J lost 5 bases, and 5 bases stayed unmatched. CDR3 region: CASSLTGGDQPQHF. CDR3 sequence (DNA): TGTGCCAGCTCTCTAACAGGGGGCGATCAGCCCCAGCATTTT.

This clone has only one observation. This chain joins TRBV11-3 and TRBJ2-7; TRBD2 aligns across 7 bases. CDR3 length: 15 amino acids. The germline gives CDR1 SGHNT, CDR2 YENEEA. V dropped 5 bases and J dropped 5; count of bases not matched to a gene: 12. In DNA, the CDR3 is TGTGCCAGCAGCCCCCGGGGGAGGGAGAGGAACGAGCAGTACTTC. Amino acid sequence: CASSPRGRERNEQYF. The full variable domain, with the rest looked up from reference TRBV11-3 and TRBJ2-7, is EAGVVQSPRYKIIEKKQPVAFWCNPISGHNTLYWYLQNLGQGPELLIRYENEEAVDDSQLPKDRFSAERLKGVDSTLKIQPAELGDSAVYLCASSPRGRERNEQYFGPGTRLTVT.

V and J are TRBV25-1 and TRBJ1-2; no clear D. The CDR3 runs 11 residues. Germline CDR1 MGHDK, CDR2 SYGVNS. Trimming stripped 4 bases from V and 5 bases from J, with 5 bases between. The CDR3 DNA sequence: TGTGCCAGCAGTGCAGTTTATGGCTACACCTTC. Protein sequence: CASSAVYGYTF.